The T cell receptor (beta chain) under discussion was sequenced for a study of vaccination and CD4 T cells after COVID-19. Study-wide context: Stimuli were overlapping spike peptide pools of SARS-CoV-2 and three common cold coronaviruses (HCoV-NL63, HCoV-OC43, HCoV-229E).

The treatment was: approximately 10-day PBMC culture with coronavirus spike peptide pools or control peptides (ViraFEST assay). The assay that was used to sequence DNA from cultured CD4+ T cells was the Oncomine TCR Beta short-read assay. TCRdb used MiXCR to reprocess the PCR reads, holding one entry per CDR3 protein. This sample yields some 14,000 distinct CDR3 sequences, of which approximately 50% are seen a single time; approximately 15% belongs to the top ten. This clonotype was seen more than once but under ten times. Antigen unknown. The V gene's germline CDR1 is SGHNT and CDR2 YENEEA. The CDR3 runs 15 residues. The ends lost 2 bases at V and 4 bases at J; junction bases unmatched: 5.

The V and J genes are TRBV11-3 and TRBJ2-3; 8 bases map to TRBD1. The sequence was collected from a human donor who had recovered from COVID-19. The sequenced material came from CD4+ T cells from blood, cultured in vitro. CDR3 in amino acids: CASSLRQGAADTQYF. CDR3 nucleotide sequence: TGTGCCAGCAGCTTAAGGCAGGGGGCTGCAGATACGCAGTATTTT.